The T cell receptor (beta chain) described here comes from a study of T cells in Graves' hyperthyroidism and ophthalmopathy. Study results and caveats: Ophthalmopathy got predicted by the model a median approximately 6.4 months before its onset.

V gave up 6 bases and J gave up 4 bases; unmatched junction bases: 8. This CDR3 comprises 15 residues. Amplification of TCR beta CDR3 regions was performed using RNA transcripts as template. Carried out on the TCR CDR3, a first-round RT-PCR used the HTBI primer set. TCRdb used MiXCR to reprocess the multiplex PCR reads, holding one entry per CDR3 protein. The table has roughly 840,000 distinct CDR3 sequences, over 35% seen once. This clonotype came up a few times. Antigen unknown. Input material: blood. This TCR was sampled from a young man with Graves' hyperthyroidism. This rearrangement joins TRBV12-3 or TRBV12-4 to TRBJ1-2, with 10 bases lining up with TRBD1. The CDR3 spells CASRYPGQGTYGYTF. Here the CDR3 DNA reads TGTGCCAGCAGATATCCGGGACAGGGGACCTATGGCTACACCTTC.